These 26 T cell receptor beta chains were all obtained from the same sample, sequenced in a study of shared clonotypes between healthy human individuals. Profiling relied on immunoSEQ multiplex PCR, and the TCRdb table lists in-frame clones only, not all of them. The sample has 1.4 million to 1.5 million clones, roughly 96% seen once. Sequencing used naive CD4+ T cells sorted from blood. Subset denoted: CD45RA+ positively selected. All receptors derive from a man between 25 and 39 years old in good health.

Notes on this clone: The sample holds other DNA sequences that translate to the same CDR3. The V and J genes are TRBV7-2 and TRBJ2-3; D is ambiguous. The CDR3 extends over 12 amino acids. The germline V and J ends were trimmed by 2 bases and 3 bases, with 3 bases remaining between them. The germline V gene encodes CDR1 SGHTA and CDR2 FQGNSA. This CDR3 reads CASSLPTDTQYF. The DNA of the CDR3 is TGTGCCAGCAGCTTACCTACAGATACGCAGTATTTT.

This chain links TRBV16 with TRBJ1-1; perhaps TRBD1 as D (5 bases). The CDR3 covers 14 residues. V was shortened by 3 bases and J by 1 base, with 9 bases between the two germline ends. Germline V gene sequence: CDR1 KGHSY, CDR2 FQNENV. The CDR3 region has the DNA TGTGCCAGCAGCCACCGGGGGGAGAACACTGAAGCTTTCTTT. Its protein product is CASSHRGENTEAFF.

V and J are TRBV18 and TRBJ2-7, with D possibly matching TRBD1 (6 bases). The CDR3 totals 12 residues. Trimming stripped 3 bases from V and 6 bases from J, with 9 bases between. From germline, CDR1 is KGHSH and CDR2 LQKENI. The DNA of the CDR3 is TGTGCCAGCTCACCCGACAGGTCCGAGCAGTACTTC. Protein: CASSPDRSEQYF.

J is TRBJ2-1 and V is TRBV4-2; 10 bases are shared with TRBD2. V lost 0 bases, J lost 7 bases, and 6 bases stayed unmatched. This CDR3 is built from 16 residues. Per the germline V gene, CDR1 is LGHNA and CDR2 is YNFKEQ. The DNA of the CDR3 is TGTGCCAGCAGCCAAGAACCTAGCGGGAGTTGGAATGAGCAGTTCTTC. This codes for CASSQEPSGSWNEQFF.

The J gene is TRBJ1-1, the V gene TRBV15; D remains unclear. V lost 5 bases to trimming and J lost 1 base, with 11 bases between them. The CDR3 runs 14 residues. The germline CDR1 and CDR2 sequences are LNHNV and YYDKDF (reference sequence). This chain's CDR3 is CATSYKRRNTEAFF. The CDR3 coding sequence is TGTGCCACCAGCTACAAACGAAGGAACACTGAAGCTTTCTTT.

The rearrangement joins TRBV7-9 to TRBJ1-3; D is possibly TRBD1 (5 bases). The V gene lost 10 bases and the J gene lost 6 bases, with 16 bases spanning the gap. Germline assignment: CDR1 SEHNR and CDR2 FQNEAQ (reference sequence). The length of the CDR3 is 13 residues. This CDR3 reads CATLRQTVNTIYF. The CDR3 bases are TGTGCCACCCTACGACAGACGGTAAACACCATATATTTT.

The chain links TRBV29-1 to TRBJ1-1, with a weak D call TRBD1 (5 bases). The CDR3 contains 12 residues. Germline assignment: CDR1 SQVTM and CDR2 ANQGSEA. Trimming took off 3 bases at V and 4 bases at J, with 9 bases between the two ends. CDR3 protein: CSVEGQITEAFF. DNA for the CDR3: TGCAGCGTTGAGGGGCAGATCACTGAAGCTTTCTTT. The full variable domain, rest sourced from reference TRBV29-1 and TRBJ1-1, is SAVISQKPSRDICQRGTSLTIQCQVDSQVTMMFWYRQQPGQSLTLIATANQGSEATYESGFVIDKFPISRPNLTFSTLTVSNMSPEDSSIYLCSVEGQITEAFFGQGTRLTVV.

V is TRBV27 and J is TRBJ1-1, with a weak D call TRBD1 (5 bases). The CDR3 loop spans 10 amino acids. CDR1 and CDR2 from the germline V gene are MNHEY and SMNVEV (reference sequence). V was clipped by 7 bases and J by 10 bases, with 10 bases between them. The CDR3 region has the DNA TGTGCCAGCACGACAGTATCAGCTTTCTTT. This gives the protein CASTTVSAFF.

The chain carries TRBV10-3 and TRBJ2-1, with 7 positions matching TRBD2. CDR1 and CDR2 (germline): ENHRY, SYGVKD. Unmatched junction bases numbered 14, after V lost 3 bases and J lost 3 bases. This CDR3 is built from 18 residues. The CDR3 DNA follows: TGTGCCATCAGTGAAGGTCCCGCTGGCGGGAGTCTCTACAATGAGCAGTTCTTC. Protein: CAISEGPAGGSLYNEQFF.

Details on this clone: Other DNA sequences in the same sample also yield this CDR3. The J gene is TRBJ2-7, the V gene TRBV15; D tentatively fits TRBD1 or TRBD2 (5 bases each). Germline CDR1 and CDR2: LNHNV and YYDKDF (reference sequence). CDR3 size: 14 residues. Trimming cost V 0 bases and J 10 bases, with 16 bases left between them. The CDR3 spells CATSRDRGGYEQYF. Here the CDR3 DNA reads TGTGCCACCAGCAGAGATCGGGGCGGATATGAACAGTACTTC.

This chain uses TRBV13 with TRBJ2-1; unclear D gene. The CDR3 spans 17 residues. Per germline, CDR1 PRHDT and CDR2 FYEKMQ (reference sequence). V was clipped by 7 bases and J by 5 bases, with 24 bases between them. CDR3 coding DNA: TGTGCCAGCACTCCCGCTTATGCAGCGCAATTGAACAATGAGCAGTTCTTC. It encodes CASTPAYAAQLNNEQFF.

The J gene is TRBJ2-1, the V gene TRBV30; D call uncertain. CDR3 length: 14 residues. Germline lookup yields CDR1 GTSNPN and CDR2 SVGIG (reference sequence). The CDR3 reads CASLRKGRLNEQFF. The CDR3 DNA follows: TGTGCTTCCCTTAGGAAGGGAAGGTTGAATGAGCAGTTCTTC. The full variable domain, its missing parts supplied by reference TRBV30 and TRBJ2-1, is SQTIHQWPATLVQPVGSPLSLECTVEGTSNPNLYWYRQAAGRGLQLLFYSVGIGQISSEVPQNLSASRPQDRQFILSSKKLLLSDSGFYLCASLRKGRLNEQFFGPGTRLTVL.

The rearrangement uses TRBV5-1 and TRBJ1-2; the D is unclear. The CDR3 runs to 14 residues. V was trimmed by 0 bases and J by 8 bases, leaving 14 bases between them. Per the germline V gene, CDR1 is SGHRS and CDR2 is YFSETQ. The CDR3 is CASSLEGNWRGYTF. As DNA, the CDR3 is TGCGCCAGCAGCTTGGAAGGGAACTGGAGAGGCTACACCTTC.

The chain uses TRBV7-3 and TRBJ2-1, with a tentative D call TRBD2 (5 bases). The ends were cut back, 3 bases at V and 3 bases at J, with 6 bases in the middle. CDR3 size: 13 residues. Looked up from germline, CDR1 is SGHTA and CDR2 is FQGTGA. CDR3 in amino acids: CASSLTNYNEQFF. The CDR3 nucleotides are TGTGCCAGCAGCTTGACTAACTACAATGAGCAGTTCTTC.

In its sample, this clone was seen once. This chain connects TRBV6-1 to TRBJ1-5; 11 nucleotides align to TRBD1. The CDR3 has 18 residues. The germline V gene has CDR1 MNHNS and CDR2 SASEGT. The ends lost 4 bases at V and 0 bases at J; junction bases unmatched: 8. Here the CDR3 reads CASSVTRDRGFSNQPQHF. The CDR3 region has the DNA TGTGCCAGCAGTGTGACCCGGGACAGGGGGTTTAGCAATCAGCCCCAGCATTTT.

The chain combines TRBV4-2 with TRBJ1-4; 7 bases match TRBD1. Germline V lookup: CDR1 LGHNA, CDR2 YNFKEQ. Trimming took 1 base from V and 6 from J; bases not matched to a gene: 11. The CDR3 length is 17 residues. The CDR3, as DNA: TGTGCCAGCAGCCAAGGGGACCGGACAGGAATAGATGAAAAACTGTTTTTT. This sequence encodes CASSQGDRTGIDEKLFF.

This clone was found once. The chain recombines TRBV5-4 with TRBJ2-7; D gene ambiguous. This CDR3 comprises 12 residues. The V end lost 3 bases, the J end lost 7 bases, and 11 bases lay between the germline ends. Germline-derived CDR1 and CDR2 are SGHNT and YYREEE (reference sequence). CDR3 nucleotides: TGTGCCAGCAGCTCCTTCCCCCTGGAGCAGTACTTC. It is translated as CASSSFPLEQYF.

In the case of this clone: Distinct nucleotide sequences in the sample also encode this CDR3. J is TRBJ1-1 and V is TRBV7-9, with D possibly matching TRBD1 (6 bases). V gave up 6 bases and J gave up 2 bases, with 13 bases separating them. The CDR3 loop spans 14 amino acids. The V gene's germline CDR1 is SEHNR and CDR2 FQNEAQ (reference sequence). CDR3 amino acids: CASSRTGSNTEAFF. The CDR3 DNA is TGTGCCAGCAGTCGTACAGGGAGTAACACTGAAGCTTTCTTT.

This chain joins TRBV12-5 and TRBJ2-3; D is unclear. The ends were cut back, 2 bases at V and 6 bases at J, with 12 bases in the middle. The length of the CDR3 is 14 residues. CDR1 is LGHNT and CDR2 is FRNRAP in the germline V gene. Here the CDR3 reads CASGLYSMGDTQYF. DNA for the CDR3: TGTGCTAGTGGTTTGTATTCGATGGGGGATACGCAGTATTTT.

This clone was recorded only once. The chain recombines TRBV29-1 with TRBJ2-1; 13 bases are a match to TRBD2. The germline V gene encodes CDR1 SQVTM and CDR2 ANQGSEA. J was trimmed by 2 bases and V by 7 bases; bases with no gene match: 5. The CDR3 sequence is 15 residues long. The CDR3 coding sequence is TGCAGCGGAGCCGGACTAGCGGGAGCCTACAATGAGCAGTTCTTC. It yields the protein CSGAGLAGAYNEQFF.

This clone appeared once. The chain joins TRBV11-2 to TRBJ2-7, with 15 bases identical to TRBD2. The CDR3 spans 20 residues. Losses at the gene ends were 0 bases for V and 3 bases for J; bases not matched to a gene: 12. Germline V gives CDR1 SGHAT, CDR2 FQNNGV. The CDR3 bases are TGTGCCAGCAGCTTAGACTCAGGGAGGACTAGCGGGAGGGGGATCTACGAGCAGTACTTC. Its translation is CASSLDSGRTSGRGIYEQYF. The full variable domain, its missing parts supplied by reference TRBV11-2 and TRBJ2-7, is EAGVAQSPRYKIIEKRQSVAFWCNPISGHATLYWYQQILGQGPKLLIQFQNNGVVDDSQLPKDRFSAERLKGVDSTLKIQPAKLEDSAVYLCASSLDSGRTSGRGIYEQYFGPGTRLTVT.

The chain uses TRBV5-1 and TRBJ1-5, with 9 bases matching TRBD1. The CDR3 length is 16 residues. J lost 2 bases, V lost 4 bases, and 7 bases had no gene match. The germline gives CDR1 SGHRS, CDR2 YFSETQ. The CDR3 protein is CASSVGQGFGNQPQHF. As DNA, the CDR3 is TGCGCCAGCAGCGTGGGACAGGGTTTTGGCAATCAGCCCCAGCATTTT.

This chain links TRBV28 with TRBJ1-2, with 7 bases that match TRBD1. V lost 6 bases to trimming and J lost 0 bases; unmatched junction nucleotides: 4. Germline V gene lookup returns CDR1 MDHEN and CDR2 SYDVKM. CDR3 length equals 14 residues. In DNA form, the CDR3 reads TGTGCCAGCAGGGGGACAGAAGCTAACTATGGCTACACCTTC. It encodes CASRGTEANYGYTF.

J is TRBJ1-2 and V is TRBV6-5, with 10 nucleotides matching TRBD1. The CDR3 totals 14 residues. J lost 10 bases, V lost 2 bases, and 7 bases had no gene match. CDR1 is MNHEY, CDR2 SVGAGI, per germline. DNA for the CDR3: TGTGCCAGCAGTTACGGCCCGGGACAGGGGACCTACACCTTC. This translates into CASSYGPGQGTYTF.

This chain links TRBV28 with TRBJ1-2, with TRBD1 matching 7 bases. The CDR3 has 14 amino acids. V gave up 8 bases and J gave up 8 bases; unmatched junction bases: 14. Germline CDR1 is MDHEN and CDR2 is SYDVKM. The CDR3 region has the DNA TGTGCCAGCGGGGGGGACAGCGGAAAGAGGGGCTACACCTTC. Translating gives CASGGDSGKRGYTF.

CDR3 region: CAGCREPPIQYF. The DNA for the CDR3 is TGTGCCGGTTGTCGGGAACCGCCCATTCAGTACTTC. This chain joins TRBV2 and TRBJ2-4; a weak D match, TRBD2 (5 bases). Germline CDR1 SNHLY, CDR2 FYNNEI. V was trimmed by 11 bases and J by 9 bases, leaving 17 bases between them. The CDR3 consists of 12 residues.